These T cell receptor beta chains were read from a single sample in a study of cytomegalovirus exposure and HLA in healthy donors. Only in-frame clones appear in the TCRdb table, and some are missing; sequencing was by immunoSEQ multiplex PCR. The data show approximately 300,000 clones, 80% to 90% seen once. The sample comprised PBMCs. The receptors come from a woman in her thirties or forties in good health and CMV-seropositive. CDR3s include the opening cysteine and the closing phenylalanine or tryptophan. D genes are given only for firm matches. Clone size is shown for a subset of rows, as once, few, many or a class of expanded clone.

D gene: .
V gene: TRBV27
J gene: TRBJ2-7
clone size: .
CDR3 DNA: TGTGCCAGCAGTTCCGGACTTCCGTACGAGCAGTACTTC
CDR3 protein: CASSSGLPYEQYF

D gene: TRBD2
V gene: TRBV6-5
J gene: TRBJ2-7
clone size: .
CDR3 DNA: TGTGCCAGCAGCCTTGCCGGGACTAGCAACGAGCAGTACTTC
CDR3 protein: CASSLAGTSNEQYF

D gene: .
V gene: TRBV6-6
J gene: TRBJ1-6
clone size: few
CDR3 DNA: TGTGCCAGCAGCCTCCTATCTTACCCTACTAATTCACCCCTCCACTTT
CDR3 protein: CASSLLSYPTNSPLHF

D gene: TRBD2
V gene: TRBV30
J gene: TRBJ2-5
clone size: once
CDR3 DNA: TGTGCCTGGAGTTTACTAGCGGGACAGCAAGAGACCCAGTACTTC
CDR3 protein: CAWSLLAGQQETQYF

D gene: .
V gene: TRBV7-9
J gene: TRBJ1-1
clone size: .
CDR3 DNA: TGTGCCAGCAGCTTAGTGAGGAACACTGAAGCTTTCTTT
CDR3 protein: CASSLVRNTEAFF

D gene: TRBD1
V gene: TRBV7-2
J gene: TRBJ2-4
clone size: .
CDR3 DNA: TGTGCCAGCAGCCCTCCGGGACAGGGACCCATGATTCAGTACTTC
CDR3 protein: CASSPPGQGPMIQYF

D gene: TRBD2
V gene: TRBV30
J gene: TRBJ2-7
clone size: .
CDR3 DNA: TGTGCCTGGAGCCTCGGGACTACCTACGAGCAGTACTTC
CDR3 protein: CAWSLGTTYEQYF

D gene: TRBD2
V gene: TRBV10-3
J gene: TRBJ2-1
clone size: .
CDR3 DNA: TGTGCCATCAGTTCCGGGACTAGCGCCAACAATGAGCAGTTCTTC
CDR3 protein: CAISSGTSANNEQFF

D gene: .
V gene: TRBV28
J gene: TRBJ2-2
clone size: .
CDR3 DNA: TGTGCCAGCAGTGTTTTTGGACAGACAAAAACCGGGGAGCTGTTTTTT
CDR3 protein: CASSVFGQTKTGELFF

D gene: TRBD1
V gene: TRBV28
J gene: TRBJ1-5
clone size: .
CDR3 DNA: TGTGCCAGCAGAGCCCAGACAGGGCCTCTCAATCAGCCCCAGCATTTT
CDR3 protein: CASRAQTGPLNQPQHF

D gene: .
V gene: TRBV6-6
J gene: TRBJ1-5
clone size: .
CDR3 DNA: TGTGCCAGCAGTTATCAGGGTGCTCAGCCCCAGCATTTT
CDR3 protein: CASSYQGAQPQHF

D gene: TRBD2
V gene: TRBV30
J gene: TRBJ2-1
clone size: .
CDR3 DNA: TGTGCCTGGAGTGACACAGGACTAGCCTACAATGAGCAGTTCTTC
CDR3 protein: CAWSDTGLAYNEQFF

D gene: TRBD1
V gene: TRBV2
J gene: TRBJ2-1
clone size: .
CDR3 DNA: TGTGCCAGCGGACGAACAGGGGCTCTAAATGAGCAGTTCTTC
CDR3 protein: CASGRTGALNEQFF

D gene: .
V gene: TRBV10-3
J gene: TRBJ2-4
clone size: .
CDR3 DNA: TGTGCCATGAGCGCCCTCCGGGGGGCAGATAGCATTCAGTACTTC
CDR3 protein: CAMSALRGADSIQYF

D gene: TRBD1
V gene: TRBV20-1
J gene: TRBJ1-2
clone size: .
CDR3 DNA: TGCAGTGCAGGGGGCGACTATGGCTACACCTTC
CDR3 protein: CSAGGDYGYTF

D gene: TRBD1
V gene: TRBV29-1
J gene: TRBJ2-7
clone size: few
CDR3 DNA: TGCAGCGTTTCCGGACAGGGTGGGAACTACGAGCAGTACTTC
CDR3 protein: CSVSGQGGNYEQYF

D gene: .
V gene: TRBV7-3
J gene: TRBJ1-1
clone size: once
CDR3 DNA: TGTGCCAGCAGCTTATACCCAGGGCGACGGGACACTGAAGCTTTCTTT
CDR3 protein: CASSLYPGRRDTEAFF

D gene: TRBD2
V gene: TRBV6-1
J gene: TRBJ2-1
clone size: .
CDR3 DNA: TGTGCCAGCAACATAGCGGGAGGTGACAATGAGCAGTTCTTC
CDR3 protein: CASNIAGGDNEQFF

D gene: TRBD2
V gene: TRBV6-5
J gene: TRBJ2-7
clone size: .
CDR3 DNA: TGTGCCAGCAGGTCCCGACTAGCGGGAGATGTCGAGCAGTACTTC
CDR3 protein: CASRSRLAGDVEQYF

D gene: .
V gene: TRBV7-8
J gene: TRBJ1-2
clone size: .
CDR3 DNA: TGTGCCAGCAGTCTACAGAGAGACTATGGCTACACCTTC
CDR3 protein: CASSLQRDYGYTF

D gene: TRBD2
V gene: TRBV30
J gene: TRBJ2-4
clone size: .
CDR3 DNA: TGTGCCTGGAGTGGCCCTAGCGGGATGAGGAACAGTCAGTACTTC
CDR3 protein: CAWSGPSGMRNSQYF

D gene: .
V gene: TRBV6-5
J gene: TRBJ1-5
clone size: .
CDR3 DNA: TGTGCCAGCAGTTACTCTCGTAGCAATCAGCCCCAGCATTTT
CDR3 protein: CASSYSRSNQPQHF

D gene: TRBD1
V gene: TRBV7-8
J gene: TRBJ1-5
clone size: .
CDR3 DNA: TGTGCCAGCAGCTTTTCGACAGGGAACCAGCCCCAGCATTTT
CDR3 protein: CASSFSTGNQPQHF

D gene: TRBD2
V gene: TRBV4-3
J gene: TRBJ2-2
clone size: .
CDR3 DNA: TGCGCCAGCAGCCAGGGGAGGGCGGGTACCGGGGAGCTGTTTTTT
CDR3 protein: CASSQGRAGTGELFF

D gene: .
V gene: TRBV4-3
J gene: TRBJ2-5
clone size: .
CDR3 DNA: TGCGCCAGCAGCCAAGTCCAACAGGCAGGGGAGACCCAGTACTTC
CDR3 protein: CASSQVQQAGETQYF

D gene: TRBD2
V gene: TRBV19
J gene: TRBJ2-7
clone size: .
CDR3 DNA: TGTGCCAGTAGTTCTCCGGGACTAGCGCCATACTACGAGCAGTACTTC
CDR3 protein: CASSSPGLAPYYEQYF

D gene: TRBD1
V gene: TRBV2
J gene: TRBJ2-7
clone size: .
CDR3 DNA: TGTGCCAGCAGTGCTACAGGGGGCGTCCCCTACGAGCAGTACTTC
CDR3 protein: CASSATGGVPYEQYF

D gene: TRBD2
V gene: TRBV19
J gene: TRBJ2-1
clone size: .
CDR3 DNA: TGTGCCAGTAGTATGGCGTTAGCGGGAAGCGGTGAGCAGTTCTTC
CDR3 protein: CASSMALAGSGEQFF

D gene: TRBD1
V gene: TRBV5-1
J gene: TRBJ1-4
clone size: .
CDR3 DNA: TGCGCCAGCAGCTTATCCGGGACAGGGAATGAAAAACTGTTTTTT
CDR3 protein: CASSLSGTGNEKLFF

D gene: .
V gene: TRBV7-2
J gene: TRBJ2-2
clone size: .
CDR3 DNA: TGTGCCAGCAGCTTACAACTGAACACCGGGGAGCTGTTTTTT
CDR3 protein: CASSLQLNTGELFF

D gene: .
V gene: TRBV5-1
J gene: TRBJ1-6
clone size: .
CDR3 DNA: TGCGCCAGCAGCGTCGGGGTGGCTGGCAATTCACCCCTCCACTTT
CDR3 protein: CASSVGVAGNSPLHF

D gene: .
V gene: TRBV4-1
J gene: TRBJ2-7
clone size: .
CDR3 DNA: TGCGCCAGCACCCTTTGGGGGCTAGCGGCCTACGAGCAGTACTTC
CDR3 protein: CASTLWGLAAYEQYF

D gene: .
V gene: TRBV9
J gene: TRBJ2-5
clone size: .
CDR3 DNA: TGTGCCAGCAGCGTAGTACCGGGAGAAGAGACCCAGTACTTC
CDR3 protein: CASSVVPGEETQYF

D gene: .
V gene: TRBV7-6
J gene: TRBJ2-3
clone size: .
CDR3 DNA: TGTGCCAGCAGCCCGAGCCCGGGAACAGATACGCAGTATTTT
CDR3 protein: CASSPSPGTDTQYF

D gene: TRBD2
V gene: TRBV2
J gene: TRBJ2-1
clone size: .
CDR3 DNA: TGTGCCAGCAGTGTGGGCGGGAGGGTATACAATGAGCAGTTCTTC
CDR3 protein: CASSVGGRVYNEQFF

D gene: TRBD1
V gene: TRBV6-1
J gene: TRBJ2-1
clone size: .
CDR3 DNA: TGTGCCAGCAGTGAAGTTATTGGACAGGGGACGGACGAGCAGTTCTTC
CDR3 protein: CASSEVIGQGTDEQFF

D gene: .
V gene: TRBV7-2
J gene: TRBJ2-1
clone size: .
CDR3 DNA: TGTGCCAGCAGACCTTCAATGGAGAAGTACAATGAGCAGTTCTTC
CDR3 protein: CASRPSMEKYNEQFF

D gene: TRBD2
V gene: TRBV5-1
J gene: TRBJ2-7
clone size: few
CDR3 DNA: TGCGCCAGCCGGACTAGCGGAGACTCCTACGAGCAGTACTTC
CDR3 protein: CASRTSGDSYEQYF

D gene: .
V gene: TRBV10-1
J gene: TRBJ2-4
clone size: .
CDR3 DNA: TGCGCCAGCAGTGATGGTAGGGGAAACATTCAGTACTTC
CDR3 protein: CASSDGRGNIQYF

D gene: .
V gene: TRBV11-2
J gene: TRBJ2-1
clone size: .
CDR3 DNA: TGTGCCAGCAGCTTAGGGGCTCTTATAAATGAGCAGTTCTTC
CDR3 protein: CASSLGALINEQFF

D gene: TRBD2
V gene: TRBV4-3
J gene: TRBJ2-3
clone size: .
CDR3 DNA: TGCGCCAGCAGGACGGGAGGAAGCACAGATACGCAGTATTTT
CDR3 protein: CASRTGGSTDTQYF

D gene: .
V gene: TRBV28
J gene: TRBJ1-4
clone size: .
CDR3 DNA: TGTGCCAGCAGTTTAGGCGACATCAATGAAAAACTGTTTTTT
CDR3 protein: CASSLGDINEKLFF

D gene: .
V gene: TRBV2
J gene: TRBJ1-2
clone size: .
CDR3 DNA: TGTGCCAGCAGTGAAGACGGGGGAACTTTTGATGGCTACACCTTC
CDR3 protein: CASSEDGGTFDGYTF

D gene: .
V gene: TRBV6-6
J gene: TRBJ2-7
clone size: .
CDR3 DNA: TGTGCCAGCAGTTCCTTGGGGGGGCGCGTCTACGAGCAGTACTTC
CDR3 protein: CASSSLGGRVYEQYF